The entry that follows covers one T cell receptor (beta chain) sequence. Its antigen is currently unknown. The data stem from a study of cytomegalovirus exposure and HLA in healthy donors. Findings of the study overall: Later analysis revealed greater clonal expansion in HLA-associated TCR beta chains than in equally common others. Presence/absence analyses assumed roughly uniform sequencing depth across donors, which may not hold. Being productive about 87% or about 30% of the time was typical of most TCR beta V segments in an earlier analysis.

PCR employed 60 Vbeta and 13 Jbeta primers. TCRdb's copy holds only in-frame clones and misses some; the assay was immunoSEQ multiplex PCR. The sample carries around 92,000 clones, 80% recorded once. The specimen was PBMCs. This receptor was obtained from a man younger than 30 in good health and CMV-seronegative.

This chain's CDR3 is CASSESRGGKFRADTQYF. CDR3 DNA: TGCGCCAGCAGTGAGTCGAGGGGGGGGAAGTTTCGAGCAGATACGCAGTATTTT. The chain links TRBV10-1 to TRBJ2-3; possible D gene TRBD2, 7 bases. CDR1 and CDR2 (germline): WNHNN, SYGVQD (reference sequence). This CDR3 is 18 amino acids long. The germline V and J ends were trimmed by 0 bases and 4 bases, with 20 bases remaining between them.